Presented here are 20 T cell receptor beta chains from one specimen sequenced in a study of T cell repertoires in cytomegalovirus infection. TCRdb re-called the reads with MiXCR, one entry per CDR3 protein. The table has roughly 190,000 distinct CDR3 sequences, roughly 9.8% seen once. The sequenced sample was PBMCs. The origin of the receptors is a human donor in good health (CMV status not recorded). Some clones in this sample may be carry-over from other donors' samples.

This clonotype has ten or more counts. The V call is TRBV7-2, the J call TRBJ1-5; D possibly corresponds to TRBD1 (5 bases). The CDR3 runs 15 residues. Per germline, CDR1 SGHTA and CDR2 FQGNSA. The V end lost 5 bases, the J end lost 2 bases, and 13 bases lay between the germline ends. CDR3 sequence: CASSPSGTGNQPQHF. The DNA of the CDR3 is TGTGCCAGCAGCCCGTCCGGGACGGGCAATCAGCCCCAGCATTTT.

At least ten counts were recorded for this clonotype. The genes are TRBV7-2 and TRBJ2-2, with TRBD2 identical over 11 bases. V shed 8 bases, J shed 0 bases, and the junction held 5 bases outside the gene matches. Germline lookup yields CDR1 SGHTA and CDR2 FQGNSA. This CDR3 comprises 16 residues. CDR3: CASVSGLAANTGELFF. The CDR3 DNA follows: TGTGCCAGCGTTTCGGGACTAGCGGCGAACACCGGGGAGCTGTTTTTT. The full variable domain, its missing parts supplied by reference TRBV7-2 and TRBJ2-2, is GAGVSQSPSNKVTEKGKDVELRCDPISGHTALYWYRQSLGQGLEFLIYFQGNSAPDKSGLPSDRFSAERTGGSVSTLTIQRTQQEDSAVYLCASVSGLAANTGELFFGEGSRLTVL.

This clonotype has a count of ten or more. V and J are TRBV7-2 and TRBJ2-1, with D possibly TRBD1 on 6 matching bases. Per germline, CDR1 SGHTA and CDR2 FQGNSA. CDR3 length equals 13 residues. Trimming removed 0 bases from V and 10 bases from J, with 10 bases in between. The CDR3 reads CASSLAGAHEQFF. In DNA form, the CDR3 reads TGTGCCAGCAGCTTAGCGGGGGCTCACGAGCAGTTCTTC. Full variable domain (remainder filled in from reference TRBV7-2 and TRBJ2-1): GAGVSQSPSNKVTEKGKDVELRCDPISGHTALYWYRQSLGQGLEFLIYFQGNSAPDKSGLPSDRFSAERTGGSVSTLTIQRTQQEDSAVYLCASSLAGAHEQFFGPGTRLTVL.

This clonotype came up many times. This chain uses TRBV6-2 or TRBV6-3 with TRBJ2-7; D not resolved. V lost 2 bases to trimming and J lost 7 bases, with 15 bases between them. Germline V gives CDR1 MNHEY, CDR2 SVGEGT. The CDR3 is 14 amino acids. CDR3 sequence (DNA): TGTGCCAGCAGTTACATCGGCGCACGTGGTGAGCAGTACTTC. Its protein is CASSYIGARGEQYF.

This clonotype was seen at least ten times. CDR3 loop: CASSWNNPGQGAGTGELFF. DNA for the CDR3: TGTGCCAGCAGCTGGAACAATCCGGGACAGGGGGCGGGCACCGGGGAGCTGTTTTTT. V usage is TRBV7-2 and J usage is TRBJ2-2; TRBD1 matches 12 bases. This CDR3 comprises 19 residues. Germline-derived CDR1 and CDR2 are SGHTA and FQGNSA. V shed 4 bases, J shed 4 bases, and the junction held 13 bases outside the gene matches. Full variable domain (missing parts from reference TRBV7-2 and TRBJ2-2): GAGVSQSPSNKVTEKGKDVELRCDPISGHTALYWYRQSLGQGLEFLIYFQGNSAPDKSGLPSDRFSAERTGGSVSTLTIQRTQQEDSAVYLCASSWNNPGQGAGTGELFFGEGSRLTVL.

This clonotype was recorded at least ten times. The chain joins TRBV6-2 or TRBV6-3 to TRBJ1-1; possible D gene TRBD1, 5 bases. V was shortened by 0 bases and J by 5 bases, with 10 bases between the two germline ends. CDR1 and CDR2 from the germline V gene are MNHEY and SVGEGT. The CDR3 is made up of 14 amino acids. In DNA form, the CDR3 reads TGTGCCAGCAGTTACTCGAGCAGGGAGACTGAAGCTTTCTTT. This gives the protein CASSYSSRETEAFF.

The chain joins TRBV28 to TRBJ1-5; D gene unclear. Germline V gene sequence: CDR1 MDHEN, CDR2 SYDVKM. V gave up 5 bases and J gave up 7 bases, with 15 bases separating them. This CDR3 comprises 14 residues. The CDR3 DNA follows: TGTGCCAGCAGTGCCCCCGAGGTCGGGCAGCCCCAGCATTTT. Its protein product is CASSAPEVGQPQHF.

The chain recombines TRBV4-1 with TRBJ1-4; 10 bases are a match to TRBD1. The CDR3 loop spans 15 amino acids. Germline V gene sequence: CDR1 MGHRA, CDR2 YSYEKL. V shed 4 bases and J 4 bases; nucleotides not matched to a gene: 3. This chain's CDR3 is CASSRDRGLNEKLFF. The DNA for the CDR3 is TGCGCCAGCAGCCGGGACAGGGGCCTTAATGAAAAACTGTTTTTT.

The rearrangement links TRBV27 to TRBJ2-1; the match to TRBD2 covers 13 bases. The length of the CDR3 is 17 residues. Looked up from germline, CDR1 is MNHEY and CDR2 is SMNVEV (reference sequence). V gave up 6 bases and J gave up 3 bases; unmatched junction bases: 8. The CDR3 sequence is CASRLATSGRSYNEQFF. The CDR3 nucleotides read TGTGCCAGCAGACTAGCGACTAGCGGGAGGAGCTACAATGAGCAGTTCTTC.

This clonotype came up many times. The CDR3 DNA follows: TGTGCCAGCAGCCACATCTCTGGAAACACCATATATTTT. This sequence encodes CASSHISGNTIYF. V gene TRBV7-2 combines with J gene TRBJ1-3; no clear D. V was pared by 5 bases and J by 0 bases, with 5 bases between. Germline V gives CDR1 SGHTA, CDR2 FQGNSA. The CDR3 has 13 residues.

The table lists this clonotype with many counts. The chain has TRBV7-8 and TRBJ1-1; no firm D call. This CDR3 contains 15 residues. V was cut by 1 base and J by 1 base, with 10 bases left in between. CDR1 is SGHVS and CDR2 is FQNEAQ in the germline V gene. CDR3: CASSLGFSRNTEAFF. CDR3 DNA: TGTGCCAGCAGCTTAGGTTTTTCTAGGAACACTGAAGCTTTCTTT.

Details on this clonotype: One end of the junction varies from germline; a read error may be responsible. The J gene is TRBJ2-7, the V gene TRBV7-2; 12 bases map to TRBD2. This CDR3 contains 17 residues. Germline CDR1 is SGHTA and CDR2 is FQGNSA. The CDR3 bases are TGTGCCAGCAGATTAGCACGTTCTAGCGGGGGGGAAAGTGAGCAGTACTTC. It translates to CASRLARSSGGESEQYF.

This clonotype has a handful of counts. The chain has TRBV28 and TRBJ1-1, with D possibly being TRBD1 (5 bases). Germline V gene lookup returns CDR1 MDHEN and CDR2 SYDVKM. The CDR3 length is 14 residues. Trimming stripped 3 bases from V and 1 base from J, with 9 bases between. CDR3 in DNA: TGTGCCAGCAGTTTGGGGGGGAAGAACACTGAAGCTTTCTTT. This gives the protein CASSLGGKNTEAFF.

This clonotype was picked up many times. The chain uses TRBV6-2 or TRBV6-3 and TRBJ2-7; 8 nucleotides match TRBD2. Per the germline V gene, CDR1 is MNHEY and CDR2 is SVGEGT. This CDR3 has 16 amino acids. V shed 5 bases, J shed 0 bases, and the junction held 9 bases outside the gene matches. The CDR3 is CASSILAAAGSYEQYF. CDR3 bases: TGTGCCAGCAGTATACTAGCGGCGGCGGGCTCCTACGAGCAGTACTTC.

The CDR3 DNA follows: TGCGCCAGCAGCTTAGTGGGGACTAGCGGACAAGAGACCCAGTACTTC. Translation gives CASSLVGTSGQETQYF. This chain uses TRBV5-1 with TRBJ2-5; 11 nucleotides agree with TRBD2. With 2 bases clipped from V and 2 bases from J, the junction kept 5 bases outside the gene matches. The germline V gene encodes CDR1 SGHRS and CDR2 YFSETQ. The length of the CDR3 is 16 residues.

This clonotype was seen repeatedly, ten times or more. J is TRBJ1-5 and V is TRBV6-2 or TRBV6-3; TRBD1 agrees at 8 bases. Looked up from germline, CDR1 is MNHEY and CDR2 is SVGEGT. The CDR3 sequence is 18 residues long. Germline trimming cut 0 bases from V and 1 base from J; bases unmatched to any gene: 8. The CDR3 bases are TGTGCCAGCAGTTACTCTGTGCAGGGGGCGGCGAGCAATCAGCCCCAGCATTTT. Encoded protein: CASSYSVQGAASNQPQHF.

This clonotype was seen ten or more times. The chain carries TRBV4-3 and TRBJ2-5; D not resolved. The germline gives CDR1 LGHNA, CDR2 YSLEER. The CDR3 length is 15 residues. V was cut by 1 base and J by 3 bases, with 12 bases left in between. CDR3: CASSQAARVKETQYF. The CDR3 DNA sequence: TGCGCCAGCAGCCAAGCCGCTAGAGTCAAAGAGACCCAGTACTTC.

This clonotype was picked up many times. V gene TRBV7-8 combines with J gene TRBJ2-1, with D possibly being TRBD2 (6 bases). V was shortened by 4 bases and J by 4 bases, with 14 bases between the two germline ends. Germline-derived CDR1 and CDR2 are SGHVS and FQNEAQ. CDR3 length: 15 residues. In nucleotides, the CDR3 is TGTGCCAGCAGCTCCTGGAGGGGTGAGTACAATGAGCAGTTCTTC. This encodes CASSSWRGEYNEQFF.

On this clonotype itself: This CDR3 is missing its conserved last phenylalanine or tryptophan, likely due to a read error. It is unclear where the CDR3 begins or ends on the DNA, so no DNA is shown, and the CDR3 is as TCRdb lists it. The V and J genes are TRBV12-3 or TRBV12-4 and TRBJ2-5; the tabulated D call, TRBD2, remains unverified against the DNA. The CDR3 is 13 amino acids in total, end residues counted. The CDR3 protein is CASSPKGLAGGQI.

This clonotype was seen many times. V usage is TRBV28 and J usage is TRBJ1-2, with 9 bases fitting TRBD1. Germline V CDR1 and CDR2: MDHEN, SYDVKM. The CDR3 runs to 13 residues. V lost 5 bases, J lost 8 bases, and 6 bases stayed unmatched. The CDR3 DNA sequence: TGTGCCAGCAGTCTACAGGGGGCGAGAGGCTACACCTTC. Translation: CASSLQGARGYTF.